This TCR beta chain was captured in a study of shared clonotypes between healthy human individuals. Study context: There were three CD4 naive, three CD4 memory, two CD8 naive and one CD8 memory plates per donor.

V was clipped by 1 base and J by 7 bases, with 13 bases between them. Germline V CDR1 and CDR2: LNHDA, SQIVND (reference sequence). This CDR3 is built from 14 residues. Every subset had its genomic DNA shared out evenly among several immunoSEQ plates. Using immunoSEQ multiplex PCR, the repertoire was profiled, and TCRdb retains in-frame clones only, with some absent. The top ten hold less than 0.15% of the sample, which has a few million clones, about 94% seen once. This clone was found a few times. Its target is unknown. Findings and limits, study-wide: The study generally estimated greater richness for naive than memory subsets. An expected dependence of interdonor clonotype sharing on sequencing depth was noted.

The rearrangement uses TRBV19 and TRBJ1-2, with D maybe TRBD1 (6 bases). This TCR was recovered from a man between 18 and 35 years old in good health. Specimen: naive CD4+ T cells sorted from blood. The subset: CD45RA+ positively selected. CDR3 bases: TGTGCCAGTAGTATAGCGGGAGGACAGTTTGGCTACACCTTC. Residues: CASSIAGGQFGYTF.